A single sample gave rise to the 26 T cell receptor beta chains below, sequenced in a study of cytomegalovirus exposure and HLA in healthy donors (TCRdb year 2017). The protocol used for the library was the immunoSEQ multiplex PCR assay. A mixture of 60 forward primers for TCR Vbeta segments and 13 reverse primers for TCR Jbeta segments was used in the multiplex PCR. This immuneACCESS table, as held by TCRdb, lists in-frame sequences with V and J called but not all clones. Of the missing ones, under half trace to an unresolved V gene in checked studies; the others have no known cause. The sample data list 250,000 to 350,000 clones, and approximately 90% of these were observed just once. The top ten clonotypes cover approximately 4.3% of the sample. Sequencing used PBMCs. Source of these receptors: a middle-aged man in good health and CMV-seropositive.

This rearrangement joins TRBV28 to TRBJ1-2; TRBD1 matches at 8 bases. The CDR3 has 16 amino acids. CDR1 is MDHEN, CDR2 SYDVKM, per germline. V dropped 8 bases and J dropped 3; count of bases not matched to a gene: 14. The CDR3 here is CASAAPGQGSYYGYTF. The CDR3 DNA sequence: TGTGCCAGCGCAGCCCCTGGACAGGGAAGTTACTATGGCTACACCTTC.

The chain has TRBV7-9 and TRBJ1-2; 7 nucleotides line up with TRBD1. The V segment lost 5 bases and the J segment 6 bases; nucleotides outside the gene matches: 9. The germline V gene has CDR1 SEHNR and CDR2 FQNEAQ (reference sequence). There are 14 residues in the CDR3. CDR3 bases: TGTGCCAGCAGCCCCGGGGACAGATTTAATGGCTACACCTTC. This codes for CASSPGDRFNGYTF.

The CDR3 is CASSDQVTDIQYF. CDR3 sequence (DNA): TGTGCCAGCAGTGACCAGGTAACGGACATTCAGTACTTC. The rearrangement joins TRBV2 to TRBJ2-4; no clear D gene. Germline CDR1 is SNHLY and CDR2 is FYNNEI. The CDR3 sequence is 13 residues long. The V end lost 3 bases, the J end lost 8 bases, and 11 bases lay between the germline ends. The full variable domain, rest sourced from reference TRBV2 and TRBJ2-4, is EPEVTQTPSHQVTQMGQEVILRCVPISNHLYFYWYRQILGQKVEFLVSFYNNEISEKSEIFDDQFSVERPDGSNFTLKIRSTKLEDSAMYFCASSDQVTDIQYFGAGTRLSVL.

The genes are TRBV9 and TRBJ2-7, with 11 bases that match TRBD2. Germline-derived CDR1 and CDR2 are SGDLS and YYNGEE. V trimming: 4 bases; J trimming: 2 bases; junction bases outside the gene matches: 5. This CDR3 has 15 amino acids. CDR3: CASSRGLAETYEQYF. CDR3 in DNA: TGTGCCAGCAGCAGGGGACTAGCGGAAACCTACGAGCAGTACTTC.

V gene TRBV4-2 combines with J gene TRBJ2-7; a possible D gene is TRBD2 (6 bases). The V gene lost 1 base and the J gene lost 6 bases, with 25 bases spanning the gap. The CDR3 covers 18 residues. Looked up from germline, CDR1 is LGHNA and CDR2 is YNFKEQ. The CDR3 DNA follows: TGTGCCAGCAGCCAAGGACTCGGTCGGGAGTTGTTAATGGGCGAGCAGTACTTC. Its protein is CASSQGLGRELLMGEQYF.

A single count supports this clone. This sequence joins TRBV28 and TRBJ1-1, with D possibly matching TRBD1 (6 bases). The CDR3 is 15 amino acids. V was trimmed by 4 bases and J by 7 bases, leaving 19 bases between them. Germline V gives CDR1 MDHEN, CDR2 SYDVKM. The CDR3 DNA sequence: TGTGCCAGCAGTTCCTCGGCCCAGGGAGGGGGTGAAGCTTTCTTT. Amino acids: CASSSSAQGGGEAFF. Filled out from reference TRBV28 and TRBJ1-1, the complete variable domain reads DVKVTQSSRYLVKRTGEKVFLECVQDMDHENMFWYRQDPGLGLRLIYFSYDVKMKEKGDIPEGYSVSREKKERFSLILESASTNQTSMYLCASSSSAQGGGEAFFGQGTRLTVV.

This clone turned up a few times. The V and J genes are TRBV5-1 and TRBJ2-1; tentative D call: TRBD2 (5 bases). Germline lookup yields CDR1 SGHRS and CDR2 YFSETQ. Trimming removed 8 bases from V and 0 bases from J, with 21 bases in between. There are 17 residues in the CDR3. CDR3 amino acids: CASRTSYGQSSYNEQFF. The CDR3 DNA is TGCGCCAGTCGAACTAGTTACGGCCAAAGCTCCTACAATGAGCAGTTCTTC.

The chain is built from TRBV7-8 and TRBJ1-1; 7 bases map to TRBD1. The V segment lost 6 bases and the J segment 0 bases; nucleotides outside the gene matches: 4. The CDR3 loop spans 14 amino acids. In germline, CDR1 is SGHVS, CDR2 FQNEAQ. The CDR3 here is CASSTDRLNTEAFF. CDR3 sequence (DNA): TGTGCCAGCAGTACGGACAGGTTGAACACTGAAGCTTTCTTT.

This chain connects TRBV12-5 to TRBJ2-2; TRBD1 matches 12 bases. Germline CDR1 and CDR2: LGHNT and FRNRAP. This CDR3 has 17 amino acids. The V gene end was trimmed by 2 bases and the J gene end by 5 bases; junction bases not matched to a gene: 6. The CDR3 protein is CASGLTGTGGRTGELFF. The CDR3 nucleotides read TGTGCTAGTGGTTTGACCGGGACAGGGGGCAGGACCGGGGAGCTGTTTTTT.

This clone was recorded only once. The gene calls are TRBV30 and TRBJ2-7; D possibly corresponds to TRBD1 (6 bases). Trimming left V 2 bases short and J 0 bases short, with 14 bases between. Per the germline V gene, CDR1 is GTSNPN and CDR2 is SVGIG (reference sequence). The CDR3 extends over 15 amino acids. The CDR3 sequence is CAWSNPDRSSYEQYF. The CDR3 nucleotides read TGTGCCTGGAGTAACCCGGACAGAAGCTCCTACGAGCAGTACTTC.

This rearrangement joins TRBV29-1 to TRBJ1-1, with D possibly TRBD1 on 6 matching bases. This CDR3 spans 13 amino acids. Germline CDR1 SQVTM, CDR2 ANQGSEA. The V gene lost 7 bases and the J gene lost 5 bases, with 17 bases spanning the gap. In nucleotides, the CDR3 is TGCAGCGGGGTCCGACAGGAAAGGACTGAAGCTTTCTTT. Translated: CSGVRQERTEAFF.

The gene calls are TRBV5-1 and TRBJ1-1; 8 bases are shared with TRBD1. V gave up 4 bases and J gave up 0 bases; unmatched junction bases: 14. The CDR3 loop spans 18 amino acids. Germline V gene sequence: CDR1 SGHRS, CDR2 YFSETQ. CDR3 loop: CASSPVGDRGRMNTEAFF. The DNA of the CDR3 is TGCGCCAGCAGCCCTGTGGGAGACAGGGGACGTATGAACACTGAAGCTTTCTTT.

The chain uses TRBV19 and TRBJ2-1, with 9 bases lining up with TRBD2. J lost 7 bases, V lost 3 bases, and 7 bases had no gene match. This CDR3 region has 15 residues. CDR1 LNHDA and CDR2 SQIVND come from the germline V gene (reference sequence). CDR3 loop: CASSIWASGTNEQFF. CDR3 DNA: TGTGCCAGTAGTATCTGGGCTAGCGGGACGAATGAGCAGTTCTTC.

V and J are TRBV19 and TRBJ1-4, with 7 bases fitting TRBD1. With 4 bases clipped from V and 7 bases from J, the junction kept 6 bases outside the gene matches. The CDR3 consists of 14 residues. CDR1 and CDR2 from the germline V gene are LNHDA and SQIVND (reference sequence). CDR3 region: CASSTGQRGEKLFF. As DNA, the CDR3 is TGTGCCAGTAGTACGGGACAGCGTGGTGAAAAACTGTTTTTT.

The gene calls are TRBV19 and TRBJ2-2, with D maybe TRBD2 (5 bases). Germline CDR1 reads LNHDA; CDR2 reads SQIVND (reference sequence). This CDR3 spans 13 amino acids. The V gene lost 6 bases and the J gene lost 11 bases, with 16 bases spanning the gap. CDR3 amino acids: CASRDSLSPELFF. Written as DNA, the CDR3 is TGTGCCAGTAGGGACTCCCTTTCGCCCGAGCTGTTTTTT. Based on the CDR3 plus reference TRBV19 and TRBJ2-2, the full variable domain is DGGITQSPKYLFRKEGQNVTLSCEQNLNHDAMYWYRQDPGQGLRLIYYSQIVNDFQKGDIAEGYSVSREKKESFPLTVTSAQKNPTAFYLCASRDSLSPELFFGEGSRLTVL.

V usage is TRBV7-8 and J usage is TRBJ2-5; 7 positions match TRBD2. Trimming removed 5 bases from V and 2 bases from J; junction bases left unmatched: 11. The CDR3 is made up of 16 amino acids. From germline, CDR1 is SGHVS and CDR2 FQNEAQ. The CDR3 loop is CASSPKRGGGQETQYF. The CDR3 DNA reads as TGTGCCAGCAGCCCGAAGAGGGGCGGGGGTCAAGAGACCCAGTACTTC.

Turning to this clone: The junction departs from the called germline gene at one end, perhaps through a read error. The sample carries other DNA sequences with the same CDR3. The rearrangement links TRBV7-3 to TRBJ2-7; 15 bases are a match to TRBD2. Germline V lookup: CDR1 SGHTA, CDR2 FQGTGA. This CDR3 is built from 14 residues. The CDR3 sequence: CASSPGLAGGEQYF. CDR3 sequence (DNA): TGCGCCAGCAGCCCGGGACTAGCGGGAGGAGAGCAGTACTTC.

This clone was seen a handful of times. The V gene is TRBV6-1, the J gene TRBJ1-6; D not certain. V lost 4 bases to trimming and J lost 10 bases, with 14 bases between them. The germline V gene has CDR1 MNHNS and CDR2 SASEGT. The CDR3 has 14 residues. The CDR3, as DNA: TGTGCCAGCAGTGGCCCCAGCGTGTTGTCACCCCTCCACTTT. Translated, it gives CASSGPSVLSPLHF.

The chain has TRBV29-1 and TRBJ1-1; D uncertain. V was trimmed by 7 bases and J by 4 bases, leaving 13 bases between them. Germline CDR1 reads SQVTM; CDR2 reads ANQGSEA. This CDR3 has 12 amino acids. CDR3 sequence (DNA): TGCAGCGCCGGGATCCCCAGCACTGAAGCTTTCTTT. This codes for CSAGIPSTEAFF.

The gene calls are TRBV7-2 and TRBJ1-2; TRBD1 is a possible D gene (6 bases). The germline gives CDR1 SGHTA, CDR2 FQGNSA. This CDR3 has 14 residues. Trimming removed 5 bases from V and 8 bases from J, with 18 bases in between. The CDR3 sequence is CASSKNGGAGGYTF. As DNA, the CDR3 is TGTGCCAGCAGCAAAAACGGGGGGGCGGGGGGCTACACCTTC.

This clone occurred a few times. CDR3 DNA: TGTGCCAGCAGCTTGGACCCCGGGACTAGCGGGAGGGCCCCGTTCTTC. Amino acid sequence: CASSLDPGTSGRAPFF. This chain connects TRBV5-6 to TRBJ2-1, with 16 bases fitting TRBD2. Germline V gene lookup returns CDR1 SGHDT and CDR2 YYEEEE. The CDR3 totals 16 residues. The V and J ends lost 0 bases and 15 bases, in that order; junction bases with no gene match: 9.

The chain carries TRBV5-1 and TRBJ2-1; 10 bases fit TRBD2. CDR3 length equals 16 residues. In germline, CDR1 is SGHRS, CDR2 YFSETQ. J was trimmed by 6 bases and V by 0 bases; bases with no gene match: 6. The CDR3 nucleotides read TGCGCCAGCAGCTTGGCCGCCAGCGGGGGGGCCAATGAGCAGTTCTTC. Residues: CASSLAASGGANEQFF.

This clone came up a few times. The chain combines TRBV2 with TRBJ2-3; 7 nucleotides align to TRBD2. Germline lookup yields CDR1 SNHLY and CDR2 FYNNEI. Losses at the gene ends were 11 bases for V and 2 bases for J; bases not matched to a gene: 10. The CDR3 covers 14 residues. The CDR3 region is CAGLYRLATDTQYF. The CDR3 region has the DNA TGTGCCGGCCTTTATCGACTAGCCACAGATACGCAGTATTTT.

This rearrangement joins TRBV6-5 to TRBJ2-7, with 7 bases aligning to TRBD2. V shed 11 bases, J shed 5 bases, and the junction held 9 bases outside the gene matches. Per germline, CDR1 MNHEY and CDR2 SVGAGI. There are 12 residues in the CDR3. As DNA, the CDR3 is TGTGCCGTATTGGGACTATATAACGAGCAGTACTTC. It is translated as CAVLGLYNEQYF.

The chain links TRBV7-9 to TRBJ2-5; a weak D match, TRBD1 (6 bases). The end of the DNA is better explained by TRBJ2-7, so the J call may be wrong. Per the germline V gene, CDR1 is SEHNR and CDR2 is FQNEAQ (reference sequence). This CDR3 is 14 amino acids long. The CDR3 is CASSFEGDDYEQYF. The CDR3 DNA follows: TGTGCCAGCAGCTTCGAGGGGGATGACTACGAGCAGTACTTC.

The V gene is TRBV7-3, the J gene TRBJ1-2, with 7 bases that match TRBD1. J lost 6 bases, V lost 5 bases, and 15 bases had no gene match. CDR3 length: 16 residues. Germline-derived CDR1 and CDR2 are SGHTA and FQGTGA. The CDR3 DNA reads as TGTGCCAGCAGCCCAGGGGGGAGCCCCGCATTCGATGGCTACACCTTC. It specifies CASSPGGSPAFDGYTF. The full variable domain, rest sourced from reference TRBV7-3 and TRBJ1-2, is GAGVSQTPSNKVTEKGKYVELRCDPISGHTALYWYRQSLGQGPEFLIYFQGTGAADDSGLPNDRFFAVRPEGSVSTLKIQRTERGDSAVYLCASSPGGSPAFDGYTFGSGTRLTVV.